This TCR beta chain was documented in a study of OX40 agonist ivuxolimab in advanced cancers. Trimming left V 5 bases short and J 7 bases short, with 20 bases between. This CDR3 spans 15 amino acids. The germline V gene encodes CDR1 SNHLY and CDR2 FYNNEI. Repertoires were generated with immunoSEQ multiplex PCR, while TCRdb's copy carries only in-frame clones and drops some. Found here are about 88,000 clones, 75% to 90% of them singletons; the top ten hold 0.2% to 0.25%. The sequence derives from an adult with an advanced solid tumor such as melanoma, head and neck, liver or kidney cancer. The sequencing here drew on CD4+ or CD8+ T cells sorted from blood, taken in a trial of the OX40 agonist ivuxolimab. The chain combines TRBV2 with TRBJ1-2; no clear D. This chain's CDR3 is CASSYTTGSHFGYTF. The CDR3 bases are TGTGCCAGCAGTTATACCACCGGGAGCCATTTTGGCTACACCTTC.